Presented here are 22 T cell receptor beta chains from one specimen sequenced in a study of blood T cells in healthy people across ages. It was with a sample-barcoded 5' primer and a J-beta primer mix that a second PCR of roughly 7 to 12 cycles was run. MiXCR, applied by TCRdb to the 5' RACE reads, yields one record per CDR3 protein. The sample shows about 1.4 million distinct CDR3 sequences, around 59% of them seen only once. Sequencing was carried out using blood. These receptors were obtained from a man aged 18 to 35 in good health.

This chain connects TRBV7-6 to TRBJ2-3; the D call may be TRBD1 or TRBD2 (5 bases each). The CDR3 has 18 residues. V lost 1 base and J lost 2, with 19 bases in between. Germline V CDR1 and CDR2: SGHVS, FNYEAQ. CDR3 sequence: CASSLGIKEGTPTDTQYF. The CDR3 bases are TGTGCCAGCAGCTTAGGTATAAAAGAAGGGACCCCCACAGATACGCAGTATTTT.

The chain employs TRBV20-1 and TRBJ1-1, with a weak D call TRBD1 (6 bases). This CDR3 contains 14 residues. The V gene lost 4 bases and the J gene lost 2 bases, with 14 bases spanning the gap. The V gene's germline CDR1 is DFQATT and CDR2 SNEGSKA (reference sequence). The CDR3 region has the DNA TGCAGTGCTAAGGACAGTACCTCCAACACTGAAGCTTTCTTT. This sequence encodes CSAKDSTSNTEAFF.

The chain uses TRBV6-1 and TRBJ1-5; D is unresolved. Germline CDR1 reads MNHNS; CDR2 reads SASEGT. The CDR3 is made up of 14 amino acids. The ends were cut back, 1 base at V and 0 bases at J, with 4 bases in the middle. CDR3: CASSEDYSNQPQHF. The CDR3 nucleotides are TGTGCCAGCAGTGAAGACTATAGCAATCAGCCCCAGCATTTT.

The J gene is TRBJ1-2, the V gene TRBV16; D ambiguous. Between the trimmed V and J ends, which lost 3 bases and 0 bases, there was a span of 5 bases. The CDR3 consists of 13 residues. Germline values: CDR1 KGHSY, CDR2 FQNENV. The CDR3 sequence: CASSHGPNYGYTF. The CDR3 region has the DNA TGTGCCAGCAGCCACGGGCCTAACTATGGCTACACCTTC.

The count of this clonotype is one. The chain has TRBV7-2 and TRBJ1-1; the D gene is possibly TRBD1 (5 bases). The CDR3 consists of 15 residues. Germline CDR1 SGHTA, CDR2 FQGNSA. V lost 3 bases and J lost 5, with 16 bases in between. CDR3 residues: CASSFPEGSGTEAFF. DNA of the CDR3: TGTGCCAGCAGCTTTCCAGAGGGGTCTGGGACTGAAGCTTTCTTT. The entire variable domain, with the rest obtained from reference TRBV7-2 and TRBJ1-1, is as follows: GAGVSQSPSNKVTEKGKDVELRCDPISGHTALYWYRQSLGQGLEFLIYFQGNSAPDKSGLPSDRFSAERTGGSVSTLTIQRTQQEDSAVYLCASSFPEGSGTEAFFGQGTRLTVV.

This clonotype was recorded a few times. V and J are TRBV6-2 or TRBV6-3 and TRBJ2-7, with 8 bases fitting TRBD1. V trimming: 4 bases; J trimming: 1 base; junction bases outside the gene matches: 3. The germline CDR1 and CDR2 sequences are MNHEY and SVGEGT. The CDR3 is made up of 14 amino acids. This CDR3 reads CASSWTGISYEQYF. The CDR3 region has the DNA TGTGCCAGCAGTTGGACAGGGATTTCCTACGAGCAGTACTTC.

This clonotype was counted a few times. The CDR3 region has the DNA TGCGCCAGCAGCCACGCGGAAGGACCCTACGAGCAGTACTTC. Its translation: CASSHAEGPYEQYF. The gene calls are TRBV4-3 and TRBJ2-7; no clear D. The CDR3 runs 14 residues. Germline V lookup: CDR1 LGHNA, CDR2 YSLEER. Deletions cut 3 bases from V and 2 bases from J, with 11 bases between.

This clonotype was seen many times. The chain couples TRBV21-1 to TRBJ2-3; the D call in the table, TRBD1, was not verified against the DNA. TRBV21-1 is noted as a pseudogene. The CDR3 sequence is 12 residues long. For the CDR3, the DNA is TGTGCCAGCAGCGGGGGCCGGGATACGCAGTATTTT. This translates into CASSGGRDTQYF.

The chain recombines TRBV15 with TRBJ2-3; D possibly uses TRBD1 or TRBD2 (5 bases each). Looked up from germline, CDR1 is LNHNV and CDR2 is YYDKDF (reference sequence). V shed 1 base and J shed 3 bases, with 11 bases lying between them. CDR3 length: 15 residues. This chain's CDR3 is CATSRGGRETDTQYF. CDR3 bases: TGTGCCACCAGCAGAGGGGGCCGGGAAACAGATACGCAGTATTTT.

The genes are TRBV5-1 and TRBJ2-1; 9 nucleotides line up with TRBD2. Per germline, CDR1 SGHRS and CDR2 YFSETQ. J was trimmed by 10 bases and V by 0 bases; bases with no gene match: 11. The CDR3 is made up of 16 amino acids. CDR3 DNA sequence: TGCGCCAGCAGCTTGGCCTCGGCTAGCGGGATTGGCGAGCAGTTCTTC. Translating gives CASSLASASGIGEQFF.

This clonotype came up a few times. This chain connects TRBV5-1 to TRBJ2-1; D perhaps matches TRBD2 (6 bases). V gave up 0 bases and J gave up 3 bases, with 10 bases separating them. The CDR3 is 15 amino acids. CDR1 and CDR2 (germline): SGHRS, YFSETQ. The DNA for the CDR3 is TGCGCCAGCAGCTTGGATGGGGGGTACTACAATGAGCAGTTCTTC. Translating it yields CASSLDGGYYNEQFF.

V and J are TRBV9 and TRBJ2-6; D call uncertain. Germline values: CDR1 SGDLS, CDR2 YYNGEE. CDR3 size: 16 residues. V lost 3 bases and J lost 1, with 11 bases in between. CDR3 coding DNA: TGTGCCAGCAGCGAACCGTCGGGTTCTGGGGCCAACGTCCTGACTTTC. This encodes CASSEPSGSGANVLTF.

This chain connects TRBV29-1 to TRBJ2-5; 11 bases line up with TRBD2. The CDR3 loop spans 14 amino acids. Trimming at V came to 3 bases and at J to 6 bases, leaving 6 bases not matched to a gene. CDR1 is SQVTM, CDR2 ANQGSEA, per germline. This chain's CDR3 is CSVDRTSGGKTQYF. CDR3 coding DNA: TGCAGCGTTGACCGCACTAGCGGGGGAAAGACCCAGTACTTC.

The genes are TRBV7-2 and TRBJ1-6; 10 bases map to TRBD1. The CDR3 extends over 15 amino acids. Germline trimming cut 4 bases from V and 6 bases from J; bases unmatched to any gene: 3. Germline-derived CDR1 and CDR2 are SGHTA and FQGNSA. CDR3 nucleotide sequence: TGTGCCAGCAGCTGGGGACAGGGGCTTAATTCACCCCTCCACTTT. Translation gives CASSWGQGLNSPLHF.

This sequence joins TRBV5-1 and TRBJ2-2, with a weak D call TRBD1 (6 bases). Germline CDR1 is SGHRS and CDR2 is YFSETQ. V lost 0 bases and J lost 4, with 13 bases in between. CDR3 size: 16 residues. CDR3 bases: TGCGCCAGCAGCTTGGACCCACCACAGGGCACCGGGGAGCTGTTTTTT. This sequence encodes CASSLDPPQGTGELFF.

The chain combines TRBV5-4 with TRBJ2-4, with 9 bases fitting TRBD1. Per germline, CDR1 SGHNT and CDR2 YYREEE (reference sequence). V shed 3 bases and J 13 bases; nucleotides not matched to a gene: 8. This CDR3 is 13 amino acids long. Here the CDR3 reads CASSWDREEAQYF. DNA for the CDR3: TGTGCCAGCAGCTGGGACAGGGAAGAGGCCCAGTACTTC. The whole variable domain, remainder taken from reference TRBV5-4 and TRBJ2-4, is ETGVTQSPTHLIKTRGQQVTLRCSSQSGHNTVSWYQQALGQGPQFIFQYYREEENGRGNFPPRFSGLQFPNYSSELNVNALELDDSALYLCASSWDREEAQYFGAGTRLSVL.

This clonotype was picked up a small number of times. With a much larger clone just one base away, this may be a read error. The V call is TRBV12-3 or TRBV12-4, the J call TRBJ2-3; D gene unclear. V was shortened by 3 bases and J by 7 bases, with 5 bases between the two germline ends. CDR3 size: 11 residues. This CDR3 is CASSFQNTQYF. CDR3 in DNA: TGTGCCAGCAGTTTTCAAAATACGCAGTATTTT.

This clonotype was seen only a few times. The chain uses TRBV29-1 and TRBJ2-1; D not certain. Germline CDR1 is SQVTM and CDR2 is ANQGSEA. Trimming removed 2 bases from V and 9 bases from J, with 14 bases in between. The CDR3 covers 13 residues. The chain's CDR3 is CSVEFGSSSEQFF. CDR3 nucleotides: TGCAGCGTTGAATTTGGAAGTAGTAGTGAGCAGTTCTTC.

This chain connects TRBV4-3 to TRBJ2-5, with 8 bases lining up with TRBD1. The J call may be wrong; the DNA end is better matched by TRBJ2-7. CDR1 is LGHNA and CDR2 is YSLEER in the germline V gene. This CDR3 has 16 residues. The CDR3 nucleotides read TGCGCCAGCAGCCAAGGGTTCGGACAGGGCATTTACGAGCAGTACTTC. It codes for CASSQGFGQGIYEQYF.

The V and J genes are TRBV25-1 and TRBJ1-2, with D possibly TRBD1 on 5 matching bases. The CDR3 covers 14 residues. Trimming removed 6 bases from V and 6 bases from J, with 17 bases in between. CDR1 MGHDK and CDR2 SYGVNS come from the germline V gene. CDR3 nucleotide sequence: TGTGCCAGCAGGGGAACCGGGACGGCCAATGGCTACACCTTC. It specifies CASRGTGTANGYTF.

V usage is TRBV6-5 and J usage is TRBJ1-2, with 7 bases fitting TRBD1. Per germline, CDR1 MNHEY and CDR2 SVGAGI. This CDR3 spans 16 amino acids. V was pared by 2 bases and J by 3 bases, with 9 bases of the junction left unmatched. CDR3 DNA sequence: TGTGCCAGCAGTTACATGGCGGGCAGGGGGGACTATGGCTACACCTTC. It translates to CASSYMAGRGDYGYTF.

The chain has TRBV27 and TRBJ2-4, with 9 bases aligning to TRBD2. J lost 4 bases, V lost 8 bases, and 9 bases had no gene match. Germline CDR1 reads MNHEY; CDR2 reads SMNVEV (reference sequence). CDR3 length: 15 amino acids. The CDR3 here is CASLQALAGKNIQYF. DNA of the CDR3: TGTGCCAGCCTACAGGCGCTAGCGGGAAAAAACATTCAGTACTTC.